Described below is a single T cell receptor (beta chain) sequence and its context. Some clones are missing from TCRdb's copy, which holds only in-frame ones; the method was immunoSEQ multiplex PCR. Among more than 2,000,000 clones listed, approximately 92% were seen once. These data originate in a study of shared clonotypes between healthy human individuals. Germline trimming cut 0 bases from V and 12 bases from J; bases unmatched to any gene: 8. The CDR3 loop spans 13 amino acids. Germline V CDR1 and CDR2: SGHTA, FQGNSA. Donors were healthy HIV-negative adults without recently reported acute infections or vaccinations.

This chain links TRBV7-2 with TRBJ2-7, with TRBD1 matching 7 bases. The sample taken for sequencing was naive CD4+ T cells sorted from blood. The subset was: CD45RA+ positively selected. The sequence was collected from a young man in good health. CDR3 residues: CASSLADRRTLYF. CDR3 coding DNA: TGTGCCAGCAGCTTAGCGGACAGGAGGACATTGTACTTC. Drawing the rest from reference TRBV7-2 and TRBJ2-7, the complete variable domain is GAGVSQSPSNKVTEKGKDVELRCDPISGHTALYWYRQSLGQGLEFLIYFQGNSAPDKSGLPSDRFSAERTGGSVSTLTIQRTQQEDSAVYLCASSLADRRTLYFGPGTRLTVT.